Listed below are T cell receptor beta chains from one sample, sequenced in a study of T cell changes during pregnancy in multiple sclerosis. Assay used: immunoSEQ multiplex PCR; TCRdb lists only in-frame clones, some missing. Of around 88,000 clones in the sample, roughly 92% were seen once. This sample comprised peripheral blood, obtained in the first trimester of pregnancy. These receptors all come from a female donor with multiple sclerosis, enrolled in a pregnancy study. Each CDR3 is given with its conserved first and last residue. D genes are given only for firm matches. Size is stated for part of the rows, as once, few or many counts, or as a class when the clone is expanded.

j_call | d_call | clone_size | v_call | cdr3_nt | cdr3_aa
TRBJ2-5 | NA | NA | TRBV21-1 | TGTGCCAGCAGCAAAGGGTCCCCGGTCGTCTGCCGACTCAGGGACCAAGAGACCCAGTACTTC | CASSKGSPVVCRLRDQETQYF
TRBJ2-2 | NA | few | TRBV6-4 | TGTGCCAGCAGTGCACAGGGAGAGACCGGGGAGCTGTTTTTT | CASSAQGETGELFF
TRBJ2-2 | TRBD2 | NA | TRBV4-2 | TGTGCCAGCAGCCAAGCTCAGCGGGATATAGTCGGGGAGCTGTTTTTT | CASSQAQRDIVGELFF
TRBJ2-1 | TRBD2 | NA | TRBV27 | TGTGCCAGCAGTTTTGTGGGACTACGAAATGAGCAGTTCTTC | CASSFVGLRNEQFF
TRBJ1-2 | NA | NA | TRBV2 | TGTGCCAGCAGTGAAAACAGGGAGAACTATGGCTACACCTTC | CASSENRENYGYTF
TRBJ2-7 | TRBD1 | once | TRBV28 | TGTGCCAGCAGTTCACACCACCGGGACAGAGTATACGAGCAGTACTTC | CASSSHHRDRVYEQYF
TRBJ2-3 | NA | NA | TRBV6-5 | TGTGCCAGCAGTAACCGGGTAAATACGCAGTATTTT | CASSNRVNTQYF
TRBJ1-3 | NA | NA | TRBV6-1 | TGTGCCAGCAGAGCCTCTGGAAACACCATATATTTT | CASRASGNTIYF
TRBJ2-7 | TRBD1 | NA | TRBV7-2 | TGTGCCAGCAGCAACCGGGACAGGGGTCTTTACGAGCAGTACTTC | CASSNRDRGLYEQYF
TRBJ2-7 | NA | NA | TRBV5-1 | TGCGCCAGCAGCTACGACAGTTACGAGCAGTACTTC | CASSYDSYEQYF
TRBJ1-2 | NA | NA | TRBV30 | TGTGCCTGGAGTGTACCCCCCGGGGGAGGCTACACCTTC | CAWSVPPGGGYTF
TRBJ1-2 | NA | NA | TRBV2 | TGTGCCAGCCAGATCGGCAGGGTACATGGCTATGGCTACACCTTC | CASQIGRVHGYGYTF
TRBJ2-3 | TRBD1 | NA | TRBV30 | TGTGCCTGGGGGGAGACAGGGGGCCTAGATACGCAGTATTTT | CAWGETGGLDTQYF
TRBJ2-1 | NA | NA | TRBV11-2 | TGTGCCAGCAGCCGGTACCGTGTCGGTGAGCAGTTCTTC | CASSRYRVGEQFF
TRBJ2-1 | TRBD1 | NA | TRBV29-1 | TGCAGCGTGGACAGGTCGAATGAGCAGTTCTTC | CSVDRSNEQFF
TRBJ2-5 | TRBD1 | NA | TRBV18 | TGTGCCAGCTCAGACGAGGGGGCCGGGGAGACCCAGTACTTC | CASSDEGAGETQYF
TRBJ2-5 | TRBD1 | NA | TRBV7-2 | TGTGCCAGCAGCTTAGTTGGGACAGGGGGCATTAGGGAGACCCAGTACTTC | CASSLVGTGGIRETQYF
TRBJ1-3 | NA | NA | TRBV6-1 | TGTGCCAGCAGTGATCCCCGTTTATTGGGGGCTCTCGGGAACACCATATATTTT | CASSDPRLLGALGNTIYF
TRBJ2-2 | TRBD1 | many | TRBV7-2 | TGTGCCAGCAGCCCGACAGGGGCGGGCACCGGGGAGCTGTTTTTT | CASSPTGAGTGELFF
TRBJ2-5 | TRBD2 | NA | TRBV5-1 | TGCGCCAGCAGCCGGGCTAGCGGGAGAAGTTTGGAGACCCAGTACTTC | CASSRASGRSLETQYF
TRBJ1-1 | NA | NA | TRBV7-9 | TGTGCCAGCAGCTTAGGTTGGCAGGGGCAGGTGAACACTGAAGCTTTCTTT | CASSLGWQGQVNTEAFF
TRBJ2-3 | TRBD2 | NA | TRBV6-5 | TGTGCCAGCAGTGAAGCGCAAGCGGGAGTATTGAATTTT | CASSEAQAGVLNF
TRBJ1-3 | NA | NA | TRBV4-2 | TGTGCCAGCAGCCAAGACAGTGGAAACACCATATATTTT | CASSQDSGNTIYF
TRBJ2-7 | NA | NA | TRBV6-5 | TGTGCCAGCAGGGACAGAGTCCAAGCGACCTACGAGCAGTACTTC | CASRDRVQATYEQYF
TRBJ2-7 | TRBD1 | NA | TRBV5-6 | TGTGCCAGCAGCTTGGGTTTTGGACAGGGAAGCCACGAGCAGTACTTC | CASSLGFGQGSHEQYF
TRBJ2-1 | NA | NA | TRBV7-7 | TGTGCTAGCAGCTTAGAGGAAGGGGGCTACAATGAGCAGTTCTTC | CASSLEEGGYNEQFF
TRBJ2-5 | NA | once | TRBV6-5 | TGTGCCAGCAGTAACCACAGGTTTATACCTCAGTACTTC | CASSNHRFIPQYF
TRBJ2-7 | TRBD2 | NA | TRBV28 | TGTGCCAGCAGCTTTGGGGGGGTGGGATACTACGAGCAGTACTTC | CASSFGGVGYYEQYF
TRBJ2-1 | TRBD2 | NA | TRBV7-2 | TGTGCCAGCAGCATCACTAGCGGGAGGAACAATGAGCAGTTCTTC | CASSITSGRNNEQFF
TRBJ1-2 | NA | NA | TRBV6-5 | TGTGCCAGCAGCTCCCACGAAGGGGGTTCGTACACCTTC | CASSSHEGGSYTF
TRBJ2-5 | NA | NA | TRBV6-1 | TGTGCCAGCAGTGCAAAAGAGACCCAGTACTTC | CASSAKETQYF
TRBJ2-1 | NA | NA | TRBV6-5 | TGTGCCAGCACCAACTTCGGACAAGACAATGAGCAGTTCTTC | CASTNFGQDNEQFF
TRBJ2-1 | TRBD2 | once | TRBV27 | TGTGCCAGCAGTCACAGTAGCGGGCTCTTCGGGAATGAGCAGTTCTTC | CASSHSSGLFGNEQFF